This T cell receptor (beta chain) derives from a study of prognosis after radiotherapy for stage I lung cancer. This clonotype was seen just once. The CDR3 runs to 15 residues. Between the trimmed V and J ends, which lost 6 bases and 2 bases, there was a span of 14 bases. The germline V gene encodes CDR1 MNHEY and CDR2 SVGEGT. Amplification of TCR beta CDR3 from genomic DNA used two-round multiplex PCR. During first-round PCR, primers specific to each TRBV and TRBJ gene were used. A single record per CDR3 protein comes from TCRdb applying MiXCR to the multiplex PCR reads. The sample contains around 13,000 distinct CDR3 sequences, about 50% of which appear only once.

The source of this sequence is a donor of 50 years or more with non-small cell lung cancer. The V and J genes are TRBV6-2 or TRBV6-3 and TRBJ1-5, with D unresolved. Sample: PBMCs, taken before or after stereotactic body radiation therapy (not recorded which). The CDR3 loop reads CASRITLVGNQPQHF. The CDR3 DNA follows: TGTGCCAGCAGGATTACCTTGGTGGGCAATCAGCCCCAGCATTTT.